One and the same sample provided the 12 T cell receptor beta chains below, sequenced in a study of T cells in Graves' hyperthyroidism and ophthalmopathy. Amplification yielded TCR beta CDR3 regions, with RNA transcripts as the source. The HTBI primer set served for first-round RT-PCR of the TCR CDR3. TCRdb independently ran MiXCR on the multiplex PCR reads; one entry per CDR3 protein. The table records about 420,000 distinct CDR3 sequences, about 13% of them present only once. The specimen was blood. The receptors here all came from a woman aged 18-35 years with Graves' hyperthyroidism.

This chain joins TRBV28 and TRBJ2-3; D not resolved. Trimming took 3 bases from V and 0 from J, leaving 10 bases between them. The CDR3 runs to 15 residues. In germline, CDR1 is MDHEN, CDR2 SYDVKM. CDR3 DNA: TGTGCCAGCAGTTTCCTATCAGTGAGCACAGATACGCAGTATTTT. Amino acids: CASSFLSVSTDTQYF.

Ten or more counts support this clonotype. The chain has TRBV19 and TRBJ2-3, with TRBD2 as a possible D gene (5 bases). CDR1 and CDR2 (germline): LNHDA, SQIVND (reference sequence). The CDR3 is 16 amino acids. The V and J ends lost 3 bases and 1 base respectively, with 14 bases between them. DNA of the CDR3: TGTGCCAGTAGTATCCAAGCGGCCATAGGCACAGATACGCAGTATTTT. It specifies CASSIQAAIGTDTQYF.

This clonotype was observed a few times. The J gene is TRBJ1-1, the V gene TRBV7-9; D gene unclear. This CDR3 comprises 14 residues. Deletions cut 1 base from V and 1 base from J, with 7 bases between. Germline V lookup: CDR1 SEHNR, CDR2 FQNEAQ (reference sequence). The CDR3 protein is CASSLEDGNTEAFF. The CDR3 DNA is TGTGCCAGCAGCTTAGAAGACGGGAACACTGAAGCTTTCTTT.

Only a few counts were recorded for this clonotype. The chain has TRBV30 and TRBJ2-3; 9 positions agree with TRBD2. The germline V gene has CDR1 GTSNPN and CDR2 SVGIG (reference sequence). CDR3 size: 17 residues. V gave up 2 bases and J gave up 2 bases; unmatched junction bases: 11. In DNA form, the CDR3 reads TGTGCCTGGAGTTTAGCGGGAGTCTTCTTATACACAGATACGCAGTATTTT. Translation: CAWSLAGVFLYTDTQYF.

The chain has TRBV30 and TRBJ1-4; D is uncertain. Trimming took 0 bases from V and 7 from J, leaving 6 bases between them. This CDR3 is built from 12 residues. The germline gives CDR1 GTSNPN, CDR2 SVGIG (reference sequence). CDR3 nucleotides: TGTGCCTGGAGTGTACCGAGTGAAAAACTGTTTTTT. This encodes CAWSVPSEKLFF.

This clonotype was counted a few times. In DNA, the CDR3 is TGTGCCAGCAGTCCCAGACTAGCGGCCTCCTACAATGAGCAGTTCTTC. Its translation is CASSPRLAASYNEQFF. J is TRBJ2-1 and V is TRBV3-1; the match to TRBD2 covers 9 bases. The CDR3 runs 16 residues. The ends lost 6 bases at V and 0 bases at J; junction bases unmatched: 6. The germline gives CDR1 LGHDT, CDR2 YNNKEL (reference sequence).

This clonotype has a count of ten or more. V and J are TRBV27 and TRBJ2-7; 7 bases line up with TRBD1. Per germline, CDR1 MNHEY and CDR2 SMNVEV (reference sequence). There are 15 residues in the CDR3. With 5 bases clipped from V and 6 bases from J, the junction kept 13 bases outside the gene matches. CDR3 sequence (DNA): TGTGCCAGCAGTCCCAGAGGGGGCGCGACGGGCGAGCAGTACTTC. Translating gives CASSPRGGATGEQYF.

In its sample, this clonotype was seen many times. The chain recombines TRBV11-2 with TRBJ1-2, with D possibly being TRBD1 (5 bases). CDR3 length: 15 amino acids. Deletions cut 1 base from V and 7 bases from J, with 16 bases between. CDR1 is SGHAT and CDR2 is FQNNGV in the germline V gene. The CDR3 is CASSLVGAGSRGYTF. For the CDR3, the DNA is TGTGCCAGCAGCTTAGTGGGTGCAGGGTCTCGTGGCTACACCTTC.

Ten or more counts support this clonotype. CDR3 nucleotide sequence: TGTGCCAGTAGTATAGAGAGCGACTACAATGAGCAGTTCTTC. Translating gives CASSIESDYNEQFF. The chain has TRBV19 and TRBJ2-1; D unclear. CDR3 length equals 14 residues. The V end was cut by 0 bases, the J end by 3 bases, with 6 bases between. CDR1 and CDR2 (germline): LNHDA, SQIVND (reference sequence).

V gene TRBV3-1 combines with J gene TRBJ1-4; TRBD1 matches at 7 bases. The CDR3 has 14 amino acids. After removal of 4 bases from V and 4 bases from J, the junction contained 3 bases not matched to a gene. Germline values: CDR1 LGHDT, CDR2 YNNKEL (reference sequence). Here the CDR3 reads CASSPGQFNEKLFF. CDR3 in DNA: TGTGCCAGCAGCCCGGGACAGTTTAATGAAAAACTGTTTTTT.

The V gene is TRBV7-9, the J gene TRBJ2-2; TRBD1 aligns across 10 bases. This CDR3 spans 18 amino acids. CDR1 is SEHNR, CDR2 FQNEAQ, per germline (reference sequence). Trimming cost V 4 bases and J 0 bases; bases outside gene matches: 8. The CDR3 bases are TGTGCCAGCAGCTCAACCGGGACAGGGGTCGCGAACACCGGGGAGCTGTTTTTT. Translation gives CASSSTGTGVANTGELFF.

This clonotype appeared many times. The rearrangement joins TRBV5-1 to TRBJ2-7, with unresolved D. CDR1 and CDR2 (germline): SGHRS, YFSETQ. The CDR3 has 12 amino acids. V lost 3 bases and J 2 bases, leaving 6 bases between the germline ends. The CDR3 DNA reads TGCGCCAGCAGCTCCGCGGCCTACGAGCAGTACTTC. Encoded protein: CASSSAAYEQYF.